Following are 2 T cell receptor beta chains from one sample sequenced in a study of blood T cell repertoires in COVID-19 (dated by TCRdb to about 2020). Libraries were prepared through the immunoSEQ multiplex PCR assay. The table was pulled from immuneACCESS by TCRdb, which kept in-frame rearrangements only. Such tables lose some clones; where checked, under half of the loss comes from unresolved V genes, and the rest has no known cause. The sample table records about 210,000 clones; about nine tenths of these occur just once. The ten biggest clones cover roughly 7.1% of the sample. The source material was PBMCs or T cells enriched from blood (not recorded which). These TCRs come from a man aged 25-45 years in a cohort exposed to, infected with or recovered from COVID-19 (not recorded which).

This CDR3 reads CASCGQVGNIQYF. DNA of the CDR3: TGTGCCAGTTGCGGACAGGTGGGAAACATTCAGTACTTC. The chain carries TRBV19 and TRBJ2-4; 7 bases line up with TRBD1. The CDR3 consists of 13 residues. Germline V gene data show CDR1 as LNHDA and CDR2 as SQIVND (reference sequence). J gave up 6 bases and V 8 bases, and 7 bases lay outside the gene matches. Using reference TRBV19 and TRBJ2-4 for the parts outside the CDR3, the full variable domain is DGGITQSPKYLFRKEGQNVTLSCEQNLNHDAMYWYRQDPGQGLRLIYYSQIVNDFQKGDIAEGYSVSREKKESFPLTVTSAQKNPTAFYLCASCGQVGNIQYFGAGTRLSVL.

The rearrangement uses TRBV27 and TRBJ2-5; 7 bases are shared with TRBD1. The germline V gene encodes CDR1 MNHEY and CDR2 SMNVEV (reference sequence). The V gene end was trimmed by 5 bases and the J gene end by 1 base; junction bases not matched to a gene: 7. The CDR3 totals 15 residues. Written as DNA, the CDR3 is TGTGCCAGCAGTCCCCGGGACAGCCGCCAAGAGACCCAGTACTTC. It encodes CASSPRDSRQETQYF.